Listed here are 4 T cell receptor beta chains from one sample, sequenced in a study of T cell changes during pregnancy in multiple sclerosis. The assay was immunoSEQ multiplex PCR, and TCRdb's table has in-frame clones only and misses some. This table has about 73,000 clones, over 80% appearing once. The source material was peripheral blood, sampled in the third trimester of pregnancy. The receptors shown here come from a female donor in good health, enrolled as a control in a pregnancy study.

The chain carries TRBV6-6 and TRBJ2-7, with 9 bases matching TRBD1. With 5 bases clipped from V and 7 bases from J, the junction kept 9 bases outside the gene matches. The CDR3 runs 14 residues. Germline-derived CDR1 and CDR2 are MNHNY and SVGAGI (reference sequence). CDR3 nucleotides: TGTGCCAGCAGTGACTTGGACAGGGGTTGGGAGCAGTACTTC. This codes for CASSDLDRGWEQYF.

The CDR3 region is CASSLFFNREDTGELFF. CDR3 nucleotides: TGTGCCAGCAGCTTGTTTTTCAACAGGGAAGACACCGGGGAGCTGTTTTTT. The rearrangement joins TRBV7-2 to TRBJ2-2; D is perhaps TRBD1 (6 bases). CDR3 length: 17 residues. Trimming pared 3 bases from V and 3 bases from J, leaving 17 bases between. The V gene's germline CDR1 is SGHTA and CDR2 FQGNSA.

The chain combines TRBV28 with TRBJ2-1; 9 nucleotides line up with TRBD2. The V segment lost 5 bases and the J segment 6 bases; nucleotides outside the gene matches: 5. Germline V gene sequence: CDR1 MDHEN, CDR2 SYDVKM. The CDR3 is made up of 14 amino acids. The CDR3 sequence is CASSIAGATNEQFF. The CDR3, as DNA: TGTGCCAGCAGTATAGCGGGGGCCACCAATGAGCAGTTCTTC.

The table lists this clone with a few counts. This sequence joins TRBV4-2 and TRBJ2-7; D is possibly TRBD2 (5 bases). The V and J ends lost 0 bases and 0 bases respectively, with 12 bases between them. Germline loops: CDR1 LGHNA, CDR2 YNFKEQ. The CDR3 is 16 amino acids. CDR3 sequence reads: CASSQDSGVPSYEQYF. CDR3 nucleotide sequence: TGTGCCAGCAGCCAAGATTCCGGGGTACCCTCCTACGAGCAGTACTTC.